This TCR beta chain stems from a study of the immune and genomic landscape of osteosarcoma. Study as a whole: Patients had high-grade osteosarcoma, aged roughly 5-85 at diagnosis.

Points from the study as a whole: A single dominant hyperexpanded clone appeared in five cases, each with <100 clonotypes. No matched normal tissue; external skin and blood data served as benchmarks. Average productive clonality was roughly 0.099, with a maximum of about 0.3.

Worth noting for this clone: The target antigen is unknown.

Profiled with immunoSEQ multiplex PCR; TCRdb holds only in-frame clones, not every one. Of fewer than 6,500 clones listed, 68% are singletons. Poor-prognosis osteosarcoma patients supplied post-treatment primary, local recurrence and metastasis tumor specimens. Germline assignment: CDR1 SGHTA and CDR2 FQGNSA. The CDR3 spans 14 residues. V lost 2 bases, J lost 5 bases, and 13 bases lay in between. Material for sequencing was osteosarcoma tumor tissue from the lung. The chain joins TRBV7-2 to TRBJ2-7; maybe TRBD2 (6 bases). The origin of this receptor is a human donor with osteosarcoma. CDR3 DNA: TGTGCCAGCAGCTTATCCCGGGAGCAAAACGAGCAGTACTTC. This sequence encodes CASSLSREQNEQYF. The full variable domain, rest sourced from reference TRBV7-2 and TRBJ2-7, is GAGVSQSPSNKVTEKGKDVELRCDPISGHTALYWYRQSLGQGLEFLIYFQGNSAPDKSGLPSDRFSAERTGGSVSTLTIQRTQQEDSAVYLCASSLSREQNEQYFGPGTRLTVT.